This T cell receptor (beta chain) was retrieved from a study of T cells after yellow fever vaccination. About the research overall: Any fraction with a low cell number was prepared using SMART-Seq v4 Ultra Low Input.

5'RACE template switching generated TCR cDNA, adding a universal primer site and UMIs. TCRdb reanalysed the 5' RACE reads using MiXCR and keeps one entry per CDR3 protein. This sample has some 600,000 distinct CDR3 sequences, with about a sixth found just once. This clonotype came up a few times. The junction had 6 bases not matched to a gene; V was cut back by 3 bases and J by 7 bases. This CDR3 is built from 17 residues. Germline values: CDR1 KGHDR, CDR2 SFDVKD. The rearrangement joins TRBV24-1 to TRBJ2-1, with TRBD2 matching over 15 bases. This TCR was sampled from a man aged 18 to 30 who received the YFV17D yellow fever vaccine. The sample here was PBMCs, taken about 5 days after the first yellow fever vaccination. The CDR3 loop reads CATSDPRTSGGANEQFF. CDR3 nucleotides: TGTGCCACCAGTGATCCCCGGACTAGCGGGGGGGCGAATGAGCAGTTCTTC.